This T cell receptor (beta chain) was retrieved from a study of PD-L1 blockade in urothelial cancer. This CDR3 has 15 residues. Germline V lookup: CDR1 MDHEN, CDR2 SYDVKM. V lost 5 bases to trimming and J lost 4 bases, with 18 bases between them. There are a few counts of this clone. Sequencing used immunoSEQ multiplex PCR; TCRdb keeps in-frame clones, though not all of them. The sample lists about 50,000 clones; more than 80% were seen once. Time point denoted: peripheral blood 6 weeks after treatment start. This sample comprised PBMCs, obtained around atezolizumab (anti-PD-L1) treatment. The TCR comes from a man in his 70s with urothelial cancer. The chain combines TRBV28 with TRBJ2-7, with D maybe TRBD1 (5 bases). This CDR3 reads CASSPGIRAPYEQYF. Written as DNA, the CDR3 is TGTGCCAGCAGTCCTGGTATCAGGGCTCCTTACGAGCAGTACTTC.